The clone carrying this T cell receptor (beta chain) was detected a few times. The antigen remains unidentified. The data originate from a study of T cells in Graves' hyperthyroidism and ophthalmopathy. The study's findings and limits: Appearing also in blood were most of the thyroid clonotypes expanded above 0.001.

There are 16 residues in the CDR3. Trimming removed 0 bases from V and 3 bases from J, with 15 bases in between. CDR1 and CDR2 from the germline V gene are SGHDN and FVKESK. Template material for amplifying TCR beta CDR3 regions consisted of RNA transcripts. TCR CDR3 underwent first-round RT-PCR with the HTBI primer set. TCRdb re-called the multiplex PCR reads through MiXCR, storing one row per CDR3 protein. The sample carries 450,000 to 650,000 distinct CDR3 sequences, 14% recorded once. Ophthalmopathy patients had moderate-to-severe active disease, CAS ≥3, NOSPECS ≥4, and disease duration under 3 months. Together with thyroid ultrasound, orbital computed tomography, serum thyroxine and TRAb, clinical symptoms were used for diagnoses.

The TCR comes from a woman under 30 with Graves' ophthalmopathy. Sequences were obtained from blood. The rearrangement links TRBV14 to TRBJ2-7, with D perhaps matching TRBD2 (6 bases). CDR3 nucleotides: TGTGCCAGCAGCCAAGATGACGGGTTCGGGAGCTACGAGCAGTACTTC. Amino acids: CASSQDDGFGSYEQYF.